This T cell receptor beta chain was identified in a study of T cell changes during pregnancy in multiple sclerosis. Produced via immunoSEQ multiplex PCR; TCRdb's table is partial and in-frame only. This table has under 85,000 clones, around 90% appearing once. V was shortened by 1 base and J by 4 bases, with 10 bases between the two germline ends. The CDR3 is 14 amino acids. Per germline, CDR1 MNHEY and CDR2 SMNVEV (reference sequence). The chain couples TRBV27 to TRBJ1-2; D unresolved. Here the sequenced sample was peripheral blood, taken after pregnancy. The TCR comes from a female donor in good health, enrolled as a control in a pregnancy study. For the CDR3, the DNA is TGTGCCAGCAGTTTATTACCGAGGGTCTATGGCTACACCTTC. Protein product: CASSLLPRVYGYTF.